This TCR beta chain was recovered during a study of OX40 agonist ivuxolimab in advanced cancers. Regarding the study in general: Ivuxolimab, which targeted the costimulatory receptor OX40 (CD134), was an agonistic, fully human IgG2 monoclonal antibody. Intravenous ivuxolimab was administered to patients every 2 weeks at six dose levels: 0.01, 0.1, 0.3, 1.5, 3 and 10 mg/kg. Of the 50 to 55 dose-escalation patients, hepatocellular carcinoma was present in around 19, melanoma in roughly 15, renal cell carcinoma in 9 and head and neck cancer in 9. In the dose-escalation cohort, 82.7% of patients were male, and the mean age was around 65 years with a range of roughly 23 to 79. Patients were allowed to have had prior anti-PD-1, anti-PD-L1 or anti-CTLA-4 therapy, and approximately 37% of the dose-escalation patients had been treated with checkpoint inhibitors. Three dose-escalation patients achieved partial responses, one with hepatocellular carcinoma and two with cutaneous melanoma. Peripheral TCRbeta sequencing was intended to test whether TCR sequence diversity was altered and clonal T-cell expansion was caused by ivuxolimab. The paper reports the monotherapy dose-escalation portion (N of about 50 patients) of the phase I ivuxolimab trial. Study-wide conclusions, independent of this receptor: In partial responders in the 0.1-3.0 mg/kg groups, normalized peripheral clonal expansion was found to be among the lowest, especially among CD8+ T cells. At doses from 0.1 to 3.0 mg/kg, clonal expansion was seen in both CD4+ and CD8+ blood T cells between baseline and week 6. After ivuxolimab, CD8+ T cells had more expanded clones than CD4+ T cells on average. Low levels of normalized T-cell clonal expansion were also seen in some nonresponding patients. Which antigens the clonally expanded peripheral T cells were specific for was not determined.

CDR1 and CDR2 (KGHSH, LQKENI) derive from the germline V gene. The junction carries 10 bases between V and J, which are trimmed by 6 bases and 5 bases respectively. The CDR3 spans 12 residues, from the cysteine through the phenylalanine. The read is trimmed to its CDR3 DNA, 36 bases read in frame from base 1. Genomic DNA was extracted from sorted cells for sequencing of the TCRbeta CDR3 region. The immunoSEQ Assay was used to sequence the TCRbeta CDR3 regions. The clones in this table, taken by TCRdb from immuneACCESS, are in-frame only. Not every clone is retained; where verified, under half of the shortfall comes from an unresolved V gene, and the cause of the rest is unknown. For this sample there are about 65,000 clones; 91% appear just once. The biggest ten clones account for around 2% of the sample. Patients with autoimmune disease history or receiving systemic immunosuppression were excluded from the trial. Peripheral blood for TCR sequencing was collected from all dose cohorts at baseline, on cycle 4 day 1, and on cycle 7 day 1. The samples were drawn from a first-in-human, open-label, multicenter phase I dose-escalation trial of ivuxolimab. Adults with locally advanced or metastatic melanoma, renal cell carcinoma, hepatocellular carcinoma or head and neck squamous cell carcinoma were enrolled in the trial. Before TCR sequencing, CD4+ T cells and CD8+ T cells from peripheral blood were sorted into separate populations.

Notes on this clone: No antigen is known for it. Base quality data are lacking; no much larger clone is found one base away.

Recombination connected TRBV18 to TRBJ1-1, with the D gene too uncertain to name. This material consisted of CD4+ or CD8+ T cells sorted from blood, taken in a trial of the OX40 agonist ivuxolimab. This receptor was obtained from an adult with an advanced solid tumor such as melanoma, head and neck, liver or kidney cancer. The CDR3 here reads CASSLTATEAFF. In nucleotides, the sequence is TGTGCCAGCTCGCTCACGGCTACTGAAGCTTTCTTT.